Only one count was recorded for the clone carrying this TCR beta chain. Its antigen is still unknown. Germline V CDR1 and CDR2: SGHTA, FQGTGA. There are 15 residues in the CDR3. V dropped 5 bases and J dropped 0; count of bases not matched to a gene: 7. Amplification by 5'RACE using constant-segment primers produced TCR alpha and TCR beta cDNA libraries that carried sample barcodes and UMIs. Each CDR3 protein is one row after TCRdb ran MiXCR on the 5' RACE reads. The data contain hundreds of thousands of distinct CDR3 sequences, around a quarter of them singletons. The sample originates from a study of T-cell memory formation after mild COVID-19. Study outcomes and limitations: The authors left the SARS-CoV-2 specificity of second-wave clones peaking on day 37 unconfirmed. CD8+ contracting clones occupied EMRA, while CD4+ ones occupied mainly CM and EM.

The clonotype was recovered from an adult woman who had mild COVID-19 (a few samples of this study predate the infection). Cell type and time point are not known. The chain has TRBV7-3 and TRBJ2-7, with TRBD1 identical over 7 bases. The sequenced sample consisted of PBMCs or a T cell subset sorted from them (not recorded which). The chain's CDR3 is CASSPQGGPSYEQYF. CDR3 bases: TGTGCCAGCAGCCCGCAAGGGGGCCCCTCCTACGAGCAGTACTTC.